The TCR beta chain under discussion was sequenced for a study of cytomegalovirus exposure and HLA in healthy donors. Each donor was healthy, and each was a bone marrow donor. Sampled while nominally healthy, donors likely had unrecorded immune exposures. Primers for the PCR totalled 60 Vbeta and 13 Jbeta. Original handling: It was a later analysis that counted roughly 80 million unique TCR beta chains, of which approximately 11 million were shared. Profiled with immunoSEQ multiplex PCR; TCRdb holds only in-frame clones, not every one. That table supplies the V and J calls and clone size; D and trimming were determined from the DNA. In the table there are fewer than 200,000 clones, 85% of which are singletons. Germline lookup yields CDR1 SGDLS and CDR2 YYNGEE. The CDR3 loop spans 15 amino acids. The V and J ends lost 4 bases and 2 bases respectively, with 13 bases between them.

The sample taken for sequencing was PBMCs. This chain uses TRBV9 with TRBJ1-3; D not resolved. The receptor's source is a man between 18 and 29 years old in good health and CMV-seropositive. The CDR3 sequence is CASSSQVEAGNTIYF. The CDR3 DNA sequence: TGTGCCAGCAGCTCCCAAGTAGAGGCTGGAAACACCATATATTTT.